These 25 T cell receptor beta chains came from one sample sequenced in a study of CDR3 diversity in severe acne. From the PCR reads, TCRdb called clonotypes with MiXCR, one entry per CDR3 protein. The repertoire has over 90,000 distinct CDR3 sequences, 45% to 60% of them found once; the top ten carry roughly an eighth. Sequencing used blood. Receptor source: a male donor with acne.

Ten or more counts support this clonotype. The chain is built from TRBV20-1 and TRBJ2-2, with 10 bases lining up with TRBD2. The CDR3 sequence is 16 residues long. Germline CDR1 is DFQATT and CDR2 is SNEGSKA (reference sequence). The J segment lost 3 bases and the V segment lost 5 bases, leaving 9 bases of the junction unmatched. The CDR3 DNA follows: TGCAGTGCTGAGCCTAGCGGGAGTTTTGACACCGGGGAGCTGTTTTTT. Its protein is CSAEPSGSFDTGELFF.

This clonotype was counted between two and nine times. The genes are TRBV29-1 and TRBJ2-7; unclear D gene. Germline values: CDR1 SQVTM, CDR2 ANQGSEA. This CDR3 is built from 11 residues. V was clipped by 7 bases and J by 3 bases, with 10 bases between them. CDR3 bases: TGCAGCGGCAGACACCTCTACGAGCAGTACTTC. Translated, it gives CSGRHLYEQYF.

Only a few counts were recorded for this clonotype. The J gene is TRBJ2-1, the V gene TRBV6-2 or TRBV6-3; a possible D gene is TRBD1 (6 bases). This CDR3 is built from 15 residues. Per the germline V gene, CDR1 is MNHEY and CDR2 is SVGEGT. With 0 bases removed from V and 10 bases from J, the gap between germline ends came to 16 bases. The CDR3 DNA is TGTGCCAGCAGTTACTCGAGACAGGCCGGGATGGAGCAGTTCTTC. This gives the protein CASSYSRQAGMEQFF.

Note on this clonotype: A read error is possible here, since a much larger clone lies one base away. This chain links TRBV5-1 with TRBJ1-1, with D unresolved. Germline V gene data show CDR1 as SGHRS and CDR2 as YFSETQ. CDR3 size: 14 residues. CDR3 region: CVSSPTLGGSEAFF. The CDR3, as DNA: TGCGTCAGCAGCCCCACGCTAGGAGGGTCTGAAGCTTTCTTT.

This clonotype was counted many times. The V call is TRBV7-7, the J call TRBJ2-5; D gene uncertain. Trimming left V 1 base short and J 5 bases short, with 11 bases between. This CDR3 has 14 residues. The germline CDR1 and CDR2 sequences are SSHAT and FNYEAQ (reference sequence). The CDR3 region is CASSLGGSWETQYF. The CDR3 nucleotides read TGTGCCAGCAGCTTAGGAGGTAGCTGGGAGACCCAGTACTTC.

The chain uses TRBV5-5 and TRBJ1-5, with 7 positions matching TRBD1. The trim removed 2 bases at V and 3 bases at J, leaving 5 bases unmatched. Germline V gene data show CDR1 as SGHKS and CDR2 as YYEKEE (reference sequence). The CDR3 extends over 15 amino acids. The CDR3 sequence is CASSFWDSINQPQHF. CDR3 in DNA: TGTGCCAGCAGCTTCTGGGACAGCATCAATCAGCCCCAGCATTTT.

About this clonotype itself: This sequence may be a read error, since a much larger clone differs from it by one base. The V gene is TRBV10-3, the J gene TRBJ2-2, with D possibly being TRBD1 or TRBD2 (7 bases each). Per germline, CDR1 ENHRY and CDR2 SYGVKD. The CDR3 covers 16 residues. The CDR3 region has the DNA TGTGCCATCAGTGAACTCTCAGGGGGGGGGACCGAGGAGCTGTTTTTT. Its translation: CAISELSGGGTEELFF.

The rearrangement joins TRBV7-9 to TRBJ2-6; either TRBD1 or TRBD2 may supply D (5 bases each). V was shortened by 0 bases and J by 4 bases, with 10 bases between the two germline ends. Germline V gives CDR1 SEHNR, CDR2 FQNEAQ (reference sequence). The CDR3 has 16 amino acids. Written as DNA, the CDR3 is TGTGCCAGCAGCTTAGCGAGAGGGGCCGGGGCCAACGTCCTGACTTTC. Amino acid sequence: CASSLARGAGANVLTF. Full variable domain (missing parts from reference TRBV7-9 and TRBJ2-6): DTGVSQNPRHKITKRGQNVTFRCDPISEHNRLYWYRQTLGQGPEFLTYFQNEAQLEKSRLLSDRFSAERPKGSFSTLEIQRTEQGDSAMYLCASSLARGAGANVLTFGAGSRLTVL.

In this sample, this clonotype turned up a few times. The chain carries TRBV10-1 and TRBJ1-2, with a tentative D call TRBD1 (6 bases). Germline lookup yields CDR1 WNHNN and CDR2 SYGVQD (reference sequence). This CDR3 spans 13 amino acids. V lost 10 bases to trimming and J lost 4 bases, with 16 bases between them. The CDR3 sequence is CANPRGLCYGYTF. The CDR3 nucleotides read TGCGCCAACCCCAGGGGCCTATGCTATGGCTACACCTTC.

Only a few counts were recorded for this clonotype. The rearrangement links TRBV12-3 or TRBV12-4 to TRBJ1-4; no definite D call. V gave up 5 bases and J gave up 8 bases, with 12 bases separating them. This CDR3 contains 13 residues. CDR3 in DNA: TGTGCCAGCAGTAACCTCGTCCGGGAAAAACTGTTTTTT. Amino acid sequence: CASSNLVREKLFF.

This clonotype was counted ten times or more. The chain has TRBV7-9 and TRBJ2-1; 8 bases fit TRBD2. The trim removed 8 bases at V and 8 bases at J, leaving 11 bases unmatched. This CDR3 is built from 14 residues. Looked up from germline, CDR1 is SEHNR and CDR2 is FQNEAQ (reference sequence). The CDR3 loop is CASASRLAGDEQFF. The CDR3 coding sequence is TGTGCCAGCGCATCGCGCCTAGCGGGCGATGAGCAGTTCTTC.

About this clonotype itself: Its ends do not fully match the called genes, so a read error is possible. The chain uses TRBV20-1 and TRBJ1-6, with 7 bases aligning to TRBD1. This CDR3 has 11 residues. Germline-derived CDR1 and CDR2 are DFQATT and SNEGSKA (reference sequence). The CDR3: CSARQGDSFYF. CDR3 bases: TGCAGTGCTAGACAGGGGGATAGTTTTTACTTT.

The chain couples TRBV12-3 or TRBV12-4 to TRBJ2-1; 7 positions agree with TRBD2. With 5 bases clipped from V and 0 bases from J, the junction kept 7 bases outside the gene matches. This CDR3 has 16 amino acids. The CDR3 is CASSGSGVSSYNEQFF. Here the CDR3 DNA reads TGTGCCAGCAGTGGGAGCGGGGTAAGCTCCTACAATGAGCAGTTCTTC.

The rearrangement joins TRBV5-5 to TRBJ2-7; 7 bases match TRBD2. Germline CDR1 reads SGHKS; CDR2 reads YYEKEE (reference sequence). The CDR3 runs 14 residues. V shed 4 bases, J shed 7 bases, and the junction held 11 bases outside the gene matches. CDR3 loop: CASSLAELRMEQYF. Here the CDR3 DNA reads TGTGCCAGCAGCCTAGCGGAGCTCCGTATGGAGCAGTACTTC.

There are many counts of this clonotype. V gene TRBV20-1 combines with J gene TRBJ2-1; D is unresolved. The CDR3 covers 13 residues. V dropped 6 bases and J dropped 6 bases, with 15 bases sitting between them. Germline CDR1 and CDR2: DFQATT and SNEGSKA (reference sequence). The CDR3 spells CSAKFGPINEQFF. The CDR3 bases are TGCAGTGCCAAATTCGGGCCCATCAATGAGCAGTTCTTC.

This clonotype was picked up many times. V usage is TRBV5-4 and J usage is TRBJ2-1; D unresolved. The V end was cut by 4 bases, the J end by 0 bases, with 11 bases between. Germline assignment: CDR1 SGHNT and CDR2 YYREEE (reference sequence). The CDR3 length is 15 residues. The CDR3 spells CASSPRRLSYNEQFF. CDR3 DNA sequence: TGTGCCAGCAGCCCTAGACGTCTCTCCTACAATGAGCAGTTCTTC.

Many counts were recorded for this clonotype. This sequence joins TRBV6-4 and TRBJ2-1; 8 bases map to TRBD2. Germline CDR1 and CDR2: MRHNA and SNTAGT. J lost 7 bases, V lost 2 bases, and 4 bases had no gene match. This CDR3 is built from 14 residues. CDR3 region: CASSDGSGSNEQFF. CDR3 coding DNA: TGTGCCAGCAGTGACGGGAGCGGGAGTAATGAGCAGTTCTTC.

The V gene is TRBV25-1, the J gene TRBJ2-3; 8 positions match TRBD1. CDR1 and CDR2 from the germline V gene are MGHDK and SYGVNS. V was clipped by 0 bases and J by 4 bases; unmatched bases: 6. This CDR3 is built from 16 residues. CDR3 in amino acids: CASSEYNRGKADTQYF. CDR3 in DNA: TGTGCCAGCAGTGAATACAACAGGGGGAAGGCAGATACGCAGTATTTT.

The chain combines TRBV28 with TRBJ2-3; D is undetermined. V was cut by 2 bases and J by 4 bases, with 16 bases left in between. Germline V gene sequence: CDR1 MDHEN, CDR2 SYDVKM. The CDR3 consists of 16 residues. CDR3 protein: CASSLRLVSTADTQYF. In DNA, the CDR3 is TGTGCCAGCAGTTTACGGCTAGTGAGCACGGCAGATACGCAGTATTTT.

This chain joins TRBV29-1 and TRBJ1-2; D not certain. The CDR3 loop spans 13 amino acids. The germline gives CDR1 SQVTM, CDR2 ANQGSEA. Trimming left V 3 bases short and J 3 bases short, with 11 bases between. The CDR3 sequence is CSVEVQEYYGYTF. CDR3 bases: TGCAGCGTTGAGGTCCAGGAGTACTATGGCTACACCTTC.

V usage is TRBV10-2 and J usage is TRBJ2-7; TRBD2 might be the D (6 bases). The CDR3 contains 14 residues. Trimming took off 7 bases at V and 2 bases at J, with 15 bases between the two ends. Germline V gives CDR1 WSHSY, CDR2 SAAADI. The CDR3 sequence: CASTVGERAYEQYF. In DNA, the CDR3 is TGCGCCAGCACGGTGGGGGAGCGGGCCTACGAGCAGTACTTC.

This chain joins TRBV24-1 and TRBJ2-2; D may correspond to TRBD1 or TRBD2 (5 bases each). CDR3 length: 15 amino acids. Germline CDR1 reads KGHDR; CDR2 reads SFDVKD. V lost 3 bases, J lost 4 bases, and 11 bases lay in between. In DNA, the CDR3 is TGTGCCACCAGTGATCCCCGGGGACCCACCGGGGAGCTGTTTTTT. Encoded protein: CATSDPRGPTGELFF.

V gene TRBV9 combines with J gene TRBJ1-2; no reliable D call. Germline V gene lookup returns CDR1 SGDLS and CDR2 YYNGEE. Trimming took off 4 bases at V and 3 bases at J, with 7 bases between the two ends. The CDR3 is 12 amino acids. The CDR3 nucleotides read TGTGCCAGCAGCTGGACGGACTATGGCTACACCTTC. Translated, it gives CASSWTDYGYTF.

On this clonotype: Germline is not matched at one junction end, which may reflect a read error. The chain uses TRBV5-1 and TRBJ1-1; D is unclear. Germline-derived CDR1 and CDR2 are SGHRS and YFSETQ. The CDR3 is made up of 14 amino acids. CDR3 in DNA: TGCGCCAGCAGCGCAACCACGACGAACACTGAAGCTTCCTTT. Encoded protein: CASSATTTNTEASF.

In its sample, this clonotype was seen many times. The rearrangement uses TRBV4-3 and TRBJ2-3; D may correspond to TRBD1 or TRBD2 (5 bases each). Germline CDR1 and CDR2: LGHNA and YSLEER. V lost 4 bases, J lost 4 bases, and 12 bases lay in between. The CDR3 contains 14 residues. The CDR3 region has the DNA TGCGCCAGCAGCCCGGGTGGGGGACCAGATACGCAGTATTTT. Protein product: CASSPGGGPDTQYF.